This TCR beta chain was profiled in a study of early T cells in non-severe SARS-CoV-2 infection. The CDR3 is 15 residues long. Germline V lookup: CDR1 SGHNT, CDR2 YYREEE (reference sequence). V dropped 4 bases and J dropped 4; count of bases not matched to a gene: 4. TCRdb passed the 5' RACE reads through MiXCR, listing each CDR3 protein once. The data show 80,000 to 100,000 distinct CDR3 sequences, with approximately 14% seen just once and under 6.5% held by the top ten. The sequencing sample was made of whole blood. The chain carries TRBV5-4 and TRBJ2-3, with 12 bases fitting TRBD2. The TCR comes from an adult who was a healthcare worker with PCR-confirmed SARS-CoV-2 infection or an uninfected control (not recorded which). DNA for the CDR3: TGTGCCAGCAGCCCTAGCGGGGGGGCGCCAGATACGCAGTATTTT. Amino acids: CASSPSGGAPDTQYF. The variable domain in full, with the rest retrieved from reference TRBV5-4 and TRBJ2-3, is ETGVTQSPTHLIKTRGQQVTLRCSSQSGHNTVSWYQQALGQGPQFIFQYYREEENGRGNFPPRFSGLQFPNYSSELNVNALELDDSALYLCASSPSGGAPDTQYFGPGTRLTVL.